This T cell receptor beta chain was captured by sequencing in a study of T cells expressing NK-cell markers. About the study: The TCR beta repertoires originated in sorted CD3+CD56+NKG2C+, CD3+CD56+NKG2C- and CD3+CD56-NKG2C+ T cells. Most of the eight sequenced donors tested HCMV-seropositive; one tested seronegative.

TCRdb re-analyzed the 5' RACE reads; it lists each CDR3 protein once, without DNA. The sample table includes roughly 390,000 distinct CDR3 sequences. This CDR3 comprises 14 residues. Germline assignment: CDR1 MNHEY and CDR2 SVGEGT. The V gene is TRBV6-2 or TRBV6-3, the J gene TRBJ2-5. The sequence was collected from a man aged 18 to 70 in good health. Sequencing input: blood T cells: a sorted CD56 or NKG2C T cell subset, CD4+ or CD8+ T cells, or bulk PBMC T cells (not recorded which). This CDR3 reads CASSYVSVQETQYF.